The source of this T cell receptor beta chain is a study of post-analysis software for immune sequencing data. On the study more broadly: Several disease courses (relapsing-remitting, secondary progressive and progressive-relapsing) of multiple sclerosis were included. General study results and limits: Comparison of patients with controls showed a handful of TRBV segments more frequent in patients, TRBV5-6, TRBV5-1 and TRBV20-1 among them. In multiple sclerosis, normalized Chao1 diversity was significantly below that of controls. Co-batched samples clustered tightly together by F measure.

V trimming: 4 bases; J trimming: 4 bases; junction bases outside the gene matches: 6. The CDR3 is made up of 14 amino acids. Germline CDR1 is DFQATT and CDR2 is SNEGSKA (reference sequence). This clonotype was seen only a few times. The antigen remains undetermined. Tagging with unique molecular identifiers was a feature of the TCR beta cDNA libraries. When roughly 0.85 to 11 million T cells were used, they gave around 500,000 cDNA molecules. TCRdb used MiXCR to reprocess the PCR reads, holding one entry per CDR3 protein. Among about 770,000 distinct CDR3 sequences listed, approximately 44% were seen once.

The receptor was derived from a girl between 5 and 17 years old with multiple sclerosis. The sequencing input was blood. The rearrangement uses TRBV20-1 and TRBJ2-3, with 9 positions matching TRBD2. In nucleotides, the CDR3 is TGCAGTGCTATTCTAGCGGGAAGGTCAGATACGCAGTATTTT. Amino acid sequence: CSAILAGRSDTQYF.